The source of this T cell receptor beta chain is a study of shared clonotypes between healthy human individuals. There are a few counts of this clone. Its antigen remains unidentified. The CDR3 has 14 amino acids. V lost 4 bases to trimming and J lost 4 bases, with 13 bases between them. Germline assignment: CDR1 SGHTA and CDR2 FQGNSA. Overall study findings and caveats: Donor scarcity curtailed the genetic and exposure-history diversity represented herein.

The authors ran the assay at deep level. The material for each subset, its genomic DNA, was split evenly across several immunoSEQ plates. Produced via immunoSEQ multiplex PCR; TCRdb's table is partial and in-frame only. Here the sample spans about 480,000 clones, about 79% being singletons. Sequenced: PBMCs. The J gene is TRBJ2-5, the V gene TRBV7-2, with D possibly matching TRBD2 (6 bases). This TCR was sampled from a woman aged 40 to 50 in good health. Some clones in this sample may be carry-over from other donors' samples. This CDR3 reads CASSSGEVPETQYF. For the CDR3, the DNA is TGTGCCAGCAGCTCGGGAGAGGTTCCAGAGACCCAGTACTTC.